Shown below are 16 T cell receptor beta chains from a single sample sequenced in a study of OX40 agonist ivuxolimab in advanced cancers. This table comes from immunoSEQ multiplex PCR, and its TCRdb copy is limited to in-frame clones, with some not included. This sample has about 57,000 clones, with approximately 83% found just once. Here the sequenced sample was CD4+ or CD8+ T cells sorted from blood, taken in a trial of the OX40 agonist ivuxolimab. These receptors all stem from an adult with an advanced solid tumor such as melanoma, head and neck, liver or kidney cancer.

J is TRBJ1-1 and V is TRBV4-1; a possible D gene is TRBD1 (6 bases). The CDR3 is made up of 15 amino acids. Germline loops: CDR1 MGHRA, CDR2 YSYEKL. Deletions cut 0 bases from V and 8 bases from J, with 16 bases between. As DNA, the CDR3 is TGCGCCAGCAGCCAAGACAGGGGTGGGTTCTACGAAGCTTTCTTT. As protein: CASSQDRGGFYEAFF.

This clone was observed a few times. This chain links TRBV30 with TRBJ1-6, with 9 nucleotides matching TRBD1. Trimming at V came to 2 bases and at J to 5 bases, leaving 4 bases not matched to a gene. Germline V lookup: CDR1 GTSNPN, CDR2 SVGIG (reference sequence). The CDR3 runs 15 residues. CDR3 amino acids: CAWSTGGANNSPLHF. The CDR3 region has the DNA TGTGCCTGGAGTACAGGGGGCGCAAATAATTCACCCCTCCACTTT. Full variable domain (remainder filled in from reference TRBV30 and TRBJ1-6): SQTIHQWPATLVQPVGSPLSLECTVEGTSNPNLYWYRQAAGRGLQLLFYSVGIGQISSEVPQNLSASRPQDRQFILSSKKLLLSDSGFYLCAWSTGGANNSPLHFGNGTRLTVT.

This rearrangement joins TRBV7-9 to TRBJ2-7; 9 nucleotides match TRBD1. The trim removed 5 bases at V and 3 bases at J, leaving 8 bases unmatched. Germline values: CDR1 SEHNR, CDR2 FQNEAQ (reference sequence). This CDR3 region has 15 residues. CDR3 in amino acids: CASSSQDRGLYEQYF. CDR3 coding DNA: TGTGCCAGCAGCAGCCAGGACAGGGGCCTCTACGAGCAGTACTTC.

This clone came up once. The chain couples TRBV10-3 to TRBJ2-2; 16 bases fit TRBD2. CDR1 and CDR2 from the germline V gene are ENHRY and SYGVKD. The CDR3 contains 18 residues. Trimming took 2 bases from V and 7 from J; bases not matched to a gene: 7. CDR3 nucleotides: TGTGCCATCAGTGAGAAGGGACTAGCGGGAGGGCTCGGCGGGGAGCTGTTTTTT. Translating it yields CAISEKGLAGGLGGELFF.

The chain employs TRBV29-1 and TRBJ2-2, with 7 positions matching TRBD1. The germline gives CDR1 SQVTM, CDR2 ANQGSEA. The CDR3 has 14 residues. Germline trimming cut 6 bases from V and 0 bases from J; bases unmatched to any gene: 4. The CDR3 nucleotides read TGCAGCGTAACCGGGACAGCGAACACCGGGGAGCTGTTTTTT. It specifies CSVTGTANTGELFF.

This clone has only a few counts. The chain employs TRBV11-2 and TRBJ2-5; 7 bases map to TRBD1. Trimming cost V 5 bases and J 2 bases; bases outside gene matches: 14. The CDR3 totals 17 residues. The germline V gene has CDR1 SGHAT and CDR2 FQNNGV. The CDR3: CASSLVGTASHQETQYF. In DNA, the CDR3 is TGTGCCAGCAGCCTAGTCGGGACAGCCTCACATCAAGAGACCCAGTACTTC.

V is TRBV19 and J is TRBJ1-2; D gene unclear. Deletions cut 5 bases from V and 4 bases from J, with 14 bases between. The CDR3 length is 14 residues. CDR1 is LNHDA, CDR2 SQIVND, per germline (reference sequence). CDR3 nucleotide sequence: TGTGCCAGTAGTGACGGCAAGGTGATCTATGGCTACACCTTC. It is translated as CASSDGKVIYGYTF.

The rearrangement uses TRBV6-1 and TRBJ1-5, with D possibly matching TRBD1 (6 bases). The CDR3 spans 14 residues. The germline V gene encodes CDR1 MNHNS and CDR2 SASEGT. Trimming left V 5 bases short and J 2 bases short, with 10 bases between. DNA for the CDR3: TGTGCCAGCAGTACAGGGAATGGCAATCAGCCCCAGCATTTT. It specifies CASSTGNGNQPQHF.

V gene TRBV5-1 combines with J gene TRBJ2-1, with D perhaps given as TRBD1 or TRBD2 (5 bases each). Germline CDR1 SGHRS, CDR2 YFSETQ. The V end lost 4 bases, the J end lost 2 bases, and 16 bases lay between the germline ends. This CDR3 is built from 16 residues. CDR3 sequence: CASSAARDGPYNEQFF. CDR3 nucleotides: TGCGCCAGCAGCGCCGCCCGGGACGGCCCCTACAATGAGCAGTTCTTC.

This rearrangement joins TRBV5-1 to TRBJ2-5; unclear D gene. V lost 3 bases to trimming and J lost 0 bases, with 6 bases between them. CDR1 and CDR2 from the germline V gene are SGHRS and YFSETQ. The CDR3 extends over 13 amino acids. CDR3 nucleotide sequence: TGCGCCAGCAGCTGGGCCGACCAAGAGACCCAGTACTTC. It codes for CASSWADQETQYF.

The chain recombines TRBV5-1 with TRBJ1-3, with D tentatively TRBD1 (5 bases). The germline V gene has CDR1 SGHRS and CDR2 YFSETQ. Trimming removed 4 bases at V and 2 bases at J, with 10 bases between. The length of the CDR3 is 14 residues. DNA for the CDR3: TGCGCCAGCAGCCGGACATCCCCTGGAAACACCATATATTTT. Residues: CASSRTSPGNTIYF. Full variable domain (missing parts from reference TRBV5-1 and TRBJ1-3): KAGVTQTPRYLIKTRGQQVTLSCSPISGHRSVSWYQQTPGQGLQFLFEYFSETQRNKGNFPGRFSGRQFSNSRSEMNVSTLELGDSALYLCASSRTSPGNTIYFGEGSWLTVV.

The J gene is TRBJ2-3, the V gene TRBV11-3; D might be TRBD2 (6 bases). Trimming stripped 2 bases from V and 5 bases from J, with 11 bases between. Per germline, CDR1 SGHNT and CDR2 YENEEA. The CDR3 length is 14 residues. In DNA form, the CDR3 reads TGTGCCAGCAGCTTACTGGGACTCGGAGATACGCAGTATTTT. Its protein is CASSLLGLGDTQYF. Using reference TRBV11-3 and TRBJ2-3 for the parts outside the CDR3, the full variable domain is EAGVVQSPRYKIIEKKQPVAFWCNPISGHNTLYWYLQNLGQGPELLIRYENEEAVDDSQLPKDRFSAERLKGVDSTLKIQPAELGDSAVYLCASSLLGLGDTQYFGPGTRLTVL.

The CDR3 here is CASSFTPGQGLNTIYF. The CDR3 DNA is TGCGCCAGCAGTTTTACCCCGGGACAGGGATTAAACACCATATATTTT. The chain joins TRBV5-1 to TRBJ1-3; 9 bases fit TRBD1. V lost 5 bases and J lost 6; bases outside the gene matches: 12. The V gene's germline CDR1 is SGHRS and CDR2 YFSETQ. The CDR3 runs to 16 residues.

This clone was found a few times. The rearrangement uses TRBV4-1 and TRBJ1-5; TRBD1 matches at 7 bases. CDR3 length: 15 amino acids. V gave up 3 bases and J gave up 6 bases; unmatched junction bases: 8. The V gene's germline CDR1 is MGHRA and CDR2 YSYEKL. CDR3 residues: CASSQETGRGQPQHF. Here the CDR3 DNA reads TGCGCCAGCAGCCAGGAGACAGGGAGGGGTCAGCCCCAGCATTTT.

The CDR3 nucleotides are TGTGCCAGTAGTTCCTCTAGCGCGACGTTTTCTGGGGCCAACGTCCTGACTTTC. Amino acids: CASSSSSATFSGANVLTF. The rearrangement joins TRBV19 to TRBJ2-6; possible D gene TRBD2, 6 bases. V lost 5 bases, J lost 1 base, and 18 bases lay in between. CDR3 size: 18 residues. The germline CDR1 and CDR2 sequences are LNHDA and SQIVND (reference sequence).

V gene TRBV7-9 combines with J gene TRBJ1-2; D gene ambiguous. Trimming removed 1 base at V and 0 bases at J, with 12 bases between. This CDR3 is built from 16 residues. Germline loops: CDR1 SEHNR, CDR2 FQNEAQ (reference sequence). The CDR3 reads CASSLVSGSSNYGYTF. CDR3 DNA: TGTGCCAGCAGCTTAGTCTCCGGCAGCTCTAACTATGGCTACACCTTC.